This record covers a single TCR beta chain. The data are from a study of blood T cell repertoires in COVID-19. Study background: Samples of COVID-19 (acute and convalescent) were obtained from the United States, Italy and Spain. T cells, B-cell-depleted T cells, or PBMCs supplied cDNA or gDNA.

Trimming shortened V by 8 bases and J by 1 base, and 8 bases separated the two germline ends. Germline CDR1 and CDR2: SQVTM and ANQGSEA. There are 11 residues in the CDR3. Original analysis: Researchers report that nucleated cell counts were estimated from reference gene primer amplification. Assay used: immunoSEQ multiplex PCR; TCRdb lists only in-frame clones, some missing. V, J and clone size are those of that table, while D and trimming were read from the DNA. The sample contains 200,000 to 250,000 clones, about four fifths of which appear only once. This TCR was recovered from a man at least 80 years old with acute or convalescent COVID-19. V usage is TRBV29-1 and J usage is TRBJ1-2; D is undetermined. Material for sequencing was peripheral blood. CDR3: CSTRDNYGYTF. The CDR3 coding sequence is TGCAGCACTCGAGATAACTATGGCTACACCTTC.